The TCR beta chain described here comes from a study of T cells in tumors after PD-1 blockade. Study information: No patient had prior checkpoint blockade, systemic immunosuppression, or radiotherapy within 4 weeks.

Trimming removed 2 bases at V and 1 base at J, with 5 bases between. CDR1 and CDR2 from the germline V gene are MGHDK and SYGVNS. This CDR3 region has 13 residues. The data were produced by immunoSEQ multiplex PCR, yet TCRdb's version contains in-frame clones alone and is incomplete. Seen here are around 45,000 clones, approximately 79% observed once, and the top ten hold approximately 8.3%. This clone was counted a few times. Genomic DNA template from tumor biopsies or peripheral blood, roughly 616 ng to 6,004 ng input. The starting material was PBMCs, obtained before anti-PD-1 therapy. The V gene is TRBV25-1, the J gene TRBJ1-1, with no clear D. The source is a human donor with advanced basal cell or squamous cell carcinoma (not recorded which). The CDR3 DNA is TGTGCCAGCAGTGAACCAGGGAACACTGAAGCTTTCTTT. The encoded protein is CASSEPGNTEAFF.